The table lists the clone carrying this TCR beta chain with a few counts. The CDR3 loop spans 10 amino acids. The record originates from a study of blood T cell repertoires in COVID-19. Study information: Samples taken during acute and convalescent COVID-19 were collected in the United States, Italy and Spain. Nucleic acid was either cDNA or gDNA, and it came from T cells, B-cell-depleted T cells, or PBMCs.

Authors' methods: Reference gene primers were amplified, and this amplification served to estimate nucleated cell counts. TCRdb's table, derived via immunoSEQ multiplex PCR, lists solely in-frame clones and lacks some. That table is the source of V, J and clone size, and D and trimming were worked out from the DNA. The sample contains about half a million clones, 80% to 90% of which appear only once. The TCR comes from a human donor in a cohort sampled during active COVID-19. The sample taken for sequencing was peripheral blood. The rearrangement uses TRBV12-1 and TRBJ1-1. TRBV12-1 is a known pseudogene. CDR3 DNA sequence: TGTGCCAGCAGTTTCTTAAAAGCTTTCTTT. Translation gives CASSFLKAFF.